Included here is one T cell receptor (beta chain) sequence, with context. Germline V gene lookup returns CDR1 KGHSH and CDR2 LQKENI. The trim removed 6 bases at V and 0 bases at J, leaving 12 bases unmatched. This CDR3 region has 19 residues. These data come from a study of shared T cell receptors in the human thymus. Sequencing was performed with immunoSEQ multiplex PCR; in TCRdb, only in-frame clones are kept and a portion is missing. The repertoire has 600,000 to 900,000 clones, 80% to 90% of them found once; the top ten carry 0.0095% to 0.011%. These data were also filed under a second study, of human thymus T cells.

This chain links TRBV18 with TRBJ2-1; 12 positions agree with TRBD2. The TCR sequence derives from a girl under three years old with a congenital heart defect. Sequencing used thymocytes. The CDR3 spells CASSLPRLAGESSYNEQFF. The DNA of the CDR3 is TGTGCCAGCTCCCTACCAAGACTAGCGGGGGAGAGCTCCTACAATGAGCAGTTCTTC.